These 28 T cell receptor beta chains were all obtained from the same sample, sequenced in a study of T cell responses to AZD1222 COVID-19 vaccine. Only in-frame clones appear in the TCRdb table, and some are missing; sequencing was by immunoSEQ multiplex PCR. The sample consists of about 73,000 clones, about 91% of them appearing once. Sequencing used peripheral blood, obtained on day 0 of AZD1222 vaccination. The origin of the receptors is an adult in good health.

The V call is TRBV4-1, the J call TRBJ2-5; D uncertain. This CDR3 contains 14 residues. Trimming removed 0 bases at V and 5 bases at J, with 10 bases between. The germline V gene has CDR1 MGHRA and CDR2 YSYEKL. CDR3 coding DNA: TGCGCCAGCAGCCAAGATTGGGAAAGGGAGACCCAGTACTTC. Translated: CASSQDWERETQYF.

The chain recombines TRBV5-1 with TRBJ2-3; D unclear. The CDR3 has 16 residues. Germline lookup yields CDR1 SGHRS and CDR2 YFSETQ. V was pared by 0 bases and J by 0 bases, with 11 bases between. The CDR3 reads CASSLAERRSTDTQYF. The DNA for the CDR3 is TGCGCCAGCAGCTTGGCAGAGCGCCGGAGCACAGATACGCAGTATTTT.

The rearrangement joins TRBV5-4 to TRBJ2-5; D ambiguous. Trimming removed 1 base at V and 1 base at J, with 5 bases between. The CDR3 contains 13 residues. Germline assignment: CDR1 SGHNT and CDR2 YYREEE (reference sequence). CDR3 region: CASSLPPQETQYF. DNA of the CDR3: TGTGCCAGCAGCTTGCCCCCCCAAGAGACCCAGTACTTC.

This chain joins TRBV2 and TRBJ2-5, with TRBD1 identical over 7 bases. The CDR3 sequence is 13 residues long. Germline values: CDR1 SNHLY, CDR2 FYNNEI. V lost 6 bases and J lost 2; bases outside the gene matches: 3. As DNA, the CDR3 is TGTGCCAGCAGGGGGACAGTACAAGAGACCCAGTACTTC. Its protein product is CASRGTVQETQYF.

The chain is built from TRBV24-1 and TRBJ2-2; 8 nucleotides agree with TRBD1. V shed 7 bases and J 5 bases; nucleotides not matched to a gene: 11. CDR3 size: 16 residues. Germline values: CDR1 KGHDR, CDR2 SFDVKD. The CDR3 is CATSSEGQGDTGELFF. In DNA form, the CDR3 reads TGTGCCACCAGCTCGGAAGGACAGGGAGATACCGGGGAGCTGTTTTTT.

The V and J genes are TRBV19 and TRBJ1-2; TRBD1 agrees at 7 bases. The CDR3 is 14 residues long. Germline V lookup: CDR1 LNHDA, CDR2 SQIVND (reference sequence). After removal of 3 bases from V and 4 bases from J, the junction contained 5 bases not matched to a gene. CDR3 region: CASSITGVGYGYTF. The CDR3 DNA reads TGTGCCAGTAGTATTACAGGGGTCGGCTATGGCTACACCTTC.

The V and J genes are TRBV28 and TRBJ1-2; 7 nucleotides agree with TRBD1. V lost 6 bases, J lost 0 bases, and 7 bases stayed unmatched. From germline, CDR1 is MDHEN and CDR2 SYDVKM. The CDR3 covers 15 residues. The CDR3 reads CASREGQLSNYGYTF. CDR3 in DNA: TGTGCCAGCAGGGAGGGACAGCTATCTAACTATGGCTACACCTTC.

The chain couples TRBV12-3 or TRBV12-4 to TRBJ2-2; D not certain. The ends were cut back, 6 bases at V and 6 bases at J, with 11 bases in the middle. CDR3 length: 13 residues. The CDR3 loop reads CASRSISAGELFF. Written as DNA, the CDR3 is TGTGCCAGCAGGAGTATAAGCGCCGGGGAGCTGTTTTTT.

The chain joins TRBV20-1 to TRBJ2-3; 11 bases fit TRBD2. V lost 3 bases, J lost 7 bases, and 18 bases stayed unmatched. Looked up from germline, CDR1 is DFQATT and CDR2 is SNEGSKA (reference sequence). The CDR3 spans 18 residues. In nucleotides, the CDR3 is TGCAGTGCTAGTGGGCTAGCGGGGGGCCAAATTTCAGTGTATACGCAGTATTTT. This gives the protein CSASGLAGGQISVYTQYF.

The chain uses TRBV9 and TRBJ1-3; D perhaps matches TRBD1 (5 bases). Trimming left V 6 bases short and J 0 bases short, with 16 bases between. The CDR3 extends over 16 amino acids. Germline lookup yields CDR1 SGDLS and CDR2 YYNGEE. The DNA of the CDR3 is TGTGCCAGCACCCCGACGGGGGGTAGCTCTGGAAACACCATATATTTT. It specifies CASTPTGGSSGNTIYF. The variable domain in full, completed from reference TRBV9 and TRBJ1-3, reads DSGVTQTPKHLITATGQRVTLRCSPRSGDLSVYWYQQSLDQGLQFLIQYYNGEERAKGNILERFSAQQFPDLHSELNLSSLELGDSALYFCASTPTGGSSGNTIYFGEGSWLTVV.

This rearrangement joins TRBV2 to TRBJ1-5; TRBD1 matches 7 bases. This CDR3 has 15 amino acids. Per germline, CDR1 SNHLY and CDR2 FYNNEI. Losses at the gene ends were 1 base for V and 1 base for J; bases not matched to a gene: 1. CDR3 amino acids: CASSEDRGSNQPQHF. As DNA, the CDR3 is TGTGCCAGCAGTGAAGACAGGGGCAGCAATCAGCCCCAGCATTTT.

The V gene is TRBV27, the J gene TRBJ1-6; unclear D gene. The V and J ends lost 3 bases and 8 bases respectively, with 8 bases between them. The V gene's germline CDR1 is MNHEY and CDR2 SMNVEV (reference sequence). This CDR3 spans 13 amino acids. DNA of the CDR3: TGTGCCAGCAGTTTGCGGGAGTATTCACCCCTCCACTTT. This translates into CASSLREYSPLHF.

CDR3 nucleotide sequence: TGTGCCAGCAGCCACGGGGGGCTCGACACTGAAGCTTTCTTT. This sequence encodes CASSHGGLDTEAFF. The chain links TRBV3-1 (or the pseudogene TRBV3-2) to TRBJ1-1; TRBD1 might be the D (6 bases). This CDR3 is built from 14 residues. CDR1 LGHDT and CDR2 YNNKEL come from the germline V gene (reference sequence). Trimming pared 3 bases from V and 3 bases from J, leaving 11 bases between.

CDR3 in DNA: TGTGCCAGCAGTATCCAGAGGTACAATGAGCAGTTCTTC. It translates to CASSIQRYNEQFF. This sequence joins TRBV12-3 or TRBV12-4 and TRBJ2-1; D gene uncertain. CDR3 size: 13 residues. V was pared by 5 bases and J by 4 bases, with 9 bases between.

The J gene is TRBJ2-5, the V gene TRBV3-1 (or the pseudogene TRBV3-2); D remains unclear. The V end was cut by 4 bases, the J end by 1 base, with 13 bases between. The CDR3 totals 15 residues. Germline lookup yields CDR1 LGHDT and CDR2 YNNKEL (reference sequence). CDR3 protein: CASSLSLHIQETQYF. The CDR3 nucleotides read TGTGCCAGCAGCCTCTCCCTACACATCCAAGAGACCCAGTACTTC.

This chain joins TRBV5-1 and TRBJ1-4; D gene unclear. The CDR3 runs 13 residues. Germline CDR1 reads SGHRS; CDR2 reads YFSETQ. V lost 4 bases and J lost 8, with 12 bases in between. CDR3 region: CASSPPGYEKLFF. The DNA of the CDR3 is TGCGCCAGCAGCCCTCCAGGTTACGAAAAACTGTTTTTT.

This sequence joins TRBV28 and TRBJ1-6, with D tentatively TRBD1 (6 bases). Germline V gene lookup returns CDR1 MDHEN and CDR2 SYDVKM. V was clipped by 4 bases and J by 1 base, with 11 bases between them. This CDR3 spans 16 amino acids. The CDR3 protein is CASSSPRGSYNSPLHF. The DNA of the CDR3 is TGTGCCAGCAGTTCACCTAGGGGGTCCTATAATTCACCCCTCCACTTT. Full variable domain (missing parts from reference TRBV28 and TRBJ1-6): DVKVTQSSRYLVKRTGEKVFLECVQDMDHENMFWYRQDPGLGLRLIYFSYDVKMKEKGDIPEGYSVSREKKERFSLILESASTNQTSMYLCASSSPRGSYNSPLHFGNGTRLTVT.

This rearrangement joins TRBV29-1 to TRBJ1-5; 8 bases match TRBD1. Germline V gene lookup returns CDR1 SQVTM and CDR2 ANQGSEA. The junction had 4 bases not matched to a gene; V was cut back by 6 bases and J by 0 bases. This CDR3 comprises 14 residues. CDR3 nucleotides: TGCAGCGTGCGCGGACAGGGTAGCAATCAGCCCCAGCATTTT. Translating it yields CSVRGQGSNQPQHF.

The rearrangement uses TRBV27 and TRBJ2-7, with D possibly TRBD2 on 6 matching bases. The germline V and J ends were trimmed by 0 bases and 1 base, with 13 bases remaining between them. The CDR3 consists of 16 residues. CDR1 and CDR2 from the germline V gene are MNHEY and SMNVEV (reference sequence). The chain's CDR3 is CASSLSSGTGSYEQYF. The CDR3 DNA follows: TGTGCCAGCAGTTTATCCTCCGGGACTGGGTCCTACGAGCAGTACTTC.

This rearrangement joins TRBV10-3 to TRBJ1-1, with TRBD1 matching over 7 bases. CDR3 length: 14 amino acids. Germline CDR1 reads ENHRY; CDR2 reads SYGVKD. This chain's CDR3 is CAAGPQGVPTEAFF. For the CDR3, the DNA is TGTGCTGCTGGGCCCCAGGGGGTTCCAACTGAAGCTTTCTTT.

The chain combines TRBV3-1 (or the pseudogene TRBV3-2) with TRBJ2-1; 9 nucleotides align to TRBD2. V trimming: 3 bases; J trimming: 4 bases; junction bases outside the gene matches: 7. This CDR3 has 16 residues. Germline V lookup: CDR1 LGHDT, CDR2 YNNKEL (reference sequence). CDR3 coding DNA: TGTGCCAGCAGCCACACCCTAGCGGGGCGGTACAATGAGCAGTTCTTC. Translation: CASSHTLAGRYNEQFF.

V and J are TRBV7-7 and TRBJ2-1, with 8 bases matching TRBD2. Germline V lookup: CDR1 SSHAT, CDR2 FNYEAQ (reference sequence). V dropped 3 bases and J dropped 6; count of bases not matched to a gene: 4. This CDR3 spans 14 amino acids. CDR3 in DNA: TGTGCCAGCAGCTTGGGAGCGGGAGTCAATGAGCAGTTCTTC. The encoded protein is CASSLGAGVNEQFF. Full variable domain (rest looked up from reference TRBV7-7 and TRBJ2-1): GAGVSQSPRYKVTKRGQDVTLRCDPISSHATLYWYQQALGQGPEFLTYFNYEAQPDKSGLPSDRFSAERPEGSISTLTIQRTEQRDSAMYRCASSLGAGVNEQFFGPGTRLTVL.

The chain links TRBV29-1 to TRBJ2-1, with 7 bases lining up with TRBD2. Germline lookup yields CDR1 SQVTM and CDR2 ANQGSEA. Germline trimming cut 8 bases from V and 8 bases from J; bases unmatched to any gene: 15. CDR3 length equals 14 residues. CDR3 DNA: TGCAGCCTACCAGCGGGGTCGGTGGCTGATGAGCAGTTCTTC. Amino acids: CSLPAGSVADEQFF.

The chain is built from TRBV5-8 and TRBJ1-5, with 9 bases identical to TRBD1. Germline V gives CDR1 SGHTS, CDR2 YDEGEE. This CDR3 region has 16 residues. V shed 2 bases and J 2 bases; nucleotides not matched to a gene: 5. The CDR3 DNA reads as TGTGCCAGCAGCTTAGGGGACAGGGATGGCAATCAGCCCCAGCATTTT. Residues: CASSLGDRDGNQPQHF.

The chain combines TRBV30 with TRBJ2-2; D unclear. The length of the CDR3 is 13 residues. CDR1 and CDR2 (germline): GTSNPN, SVGIG (reference sequence). Trimming stripped 0 bases from V and 6 bases from J, with 8 bases between. Written as DNA, the CDR3 is TGTGCCTGGAGTGTACTTTTCTCCGGGGAGCTGTTTTTT. This translates into CAWSVLFSGELFF.

V usage is TRBV6-5 and J usage is TRBJ1-1; D call uncertain. The V end lost 5 bases, the J end lost 1 base, and 11 bases lay between the germline ends. This CDR3 is built from 14 residues. Germline CDR1 and CDR2: MNHEY and SVGAGI. CDR3 sequence (DNA): TGTGCCAGCAGTCCCCTGGGCCGGAACACTGAAGCTTTCTTT. Encoded protein: CASSPLGRNTEAFF.

This chain uses TRBV6-5 with TRBJ1-1, with a tentative D call TRBD1 (6 bases). Germline lookup yields CDR1 MNHEY and CDR2 SVGAGI. There are 11 residues in the CDR3. The V and J ends lost 6 bases and 7 bases respectively, with 9 bases between them. For the CDR3, the DNA is TGTGCCAGCAGGAGGACAGATGAAGCTTTCTTT. Translated, it gives CASRRTDEAFF.

V and J are TRBV7-9 and TRBJ2-7; 7 bases line up with TRBD1. The germline V gene encodes CDR1 SEHNR and CDR2 FQNEAQ (reference sequence). V lost 4 bases to trimming and J lost 3 bases; unmatched junction nucleotides: 3. The CDR3 runs 13 residues. CDR3 DNA sequence: TGTGCCAGCAGCTCCCGGGACAGCTACGAGCAGTACTTC. Its translation is CASSSRDSYEQYF.